This TCR beta chain was retrieved from a study of blood T cell repertoires in COVID-19. Study information: Samples of COVID-19 (acute and convalescent) were obtained from the United States, Italy and Spain. The analysed material was cDNA or gDNA that came from T cells, B-cell-depleted T cells, or PBMCs.

This clone came up once. Followed longitudinally, the Seattle patients had been enrolled during active infection. V was trimmed by 0 bases and J by 10 bases, leaving 11 bases between them. Germline-derived CDR1 and CDR2 are KGHDR and SFDVKD. This CDR3 has 13 residues. Under the authors' procedure: Amplified reference gene primers provided the basis for estimating nucleated cell counts. Generated by immunoSEQ multiplex PCR, the TCRdb table keeps only in-frame clones and is missing some. Clone size and V and J calls were adopted from that table, with D and trimming inferred from the DNA. The sample contains about 370,000 clones, about 90% of which appear only once.

The rearrangement uses TRBV24-1 and TRBJ1-1; D might be TRBD1 (5 bases). Sequencing used peripheral blood. The TCR was taken from a woman in her thirties with COVID-19, enrolled during active disease. This chain's CDR3 is CATSDLPWGRAFF. The DNA for the CDR3 is TGTGCCACCAGTGATTTGCCGTGGGGCAGAGCTTTCTTT.